This T cell receptor beta chain was found in a study of control samples from healthy donors and cancer patients. CDR1 is ENHRY and CDR2 is SYGVKD in the germline V gene. The CDR3 sequence is 14 residues long. V lost 5 bases, J lost 2 bases, and 12 bases lay in between. TCRdb's table, derived via immunoSEQ multiplex PCR, lists solely in-frame clones and lacks some. The data hold about 150,000 clones, with 85% to 90% observed a single time. What was sequenced was blood. V gene TRBV10-3 combines with J gene TRBJ1-1; possible D gene TRBD1, 6 bases. This clonotype originated in a man between 18 and 35 years old in good health. The CDR3 DNA reads TGTGCCATCAGTTCACAGGGACTAAACACTGAAGCTTTCTTT. It translates to CAISSQGLNTEAFF.